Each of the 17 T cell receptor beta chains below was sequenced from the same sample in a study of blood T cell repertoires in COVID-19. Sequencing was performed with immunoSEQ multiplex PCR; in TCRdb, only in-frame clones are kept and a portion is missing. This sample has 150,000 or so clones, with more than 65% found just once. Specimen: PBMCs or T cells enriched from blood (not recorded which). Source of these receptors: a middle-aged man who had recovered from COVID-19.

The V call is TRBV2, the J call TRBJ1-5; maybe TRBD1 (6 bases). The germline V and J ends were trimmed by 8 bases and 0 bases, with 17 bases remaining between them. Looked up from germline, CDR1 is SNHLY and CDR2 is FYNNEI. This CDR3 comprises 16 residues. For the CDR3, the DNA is TGTGCCAGCCACGGGGGGGCCTCAGATAGCAATCAGCCCCAGCATTTT. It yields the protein CASHGGASDSNQPQHF.

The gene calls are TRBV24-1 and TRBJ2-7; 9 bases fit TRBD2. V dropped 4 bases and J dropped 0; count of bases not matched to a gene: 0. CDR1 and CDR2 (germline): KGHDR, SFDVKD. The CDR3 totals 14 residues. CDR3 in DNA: TGTGCCACCAGTGAAGCGGGGGGCTCCTACGAGCAGTACTTC. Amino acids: CATSEAGGSYEQYF.

The CDR3 loop is CASSTRDREYSYEQYF. The CDR3 region has the DNA TGTGCCAGTAGTACCAGAGACAGGGAATACTCCTACGAGCAGTACTTC. The chain joins TRBV19 to TRBJ2-7, with 7 bases fitting TRBD1. There are 16 residues in the CDR3. Germline V CDR1 and CDR2: LNHDA, SQIVND (reference sequence). Trimming removed 4 bases from V and 0 bases from J; junction bases left unmatched: 9.

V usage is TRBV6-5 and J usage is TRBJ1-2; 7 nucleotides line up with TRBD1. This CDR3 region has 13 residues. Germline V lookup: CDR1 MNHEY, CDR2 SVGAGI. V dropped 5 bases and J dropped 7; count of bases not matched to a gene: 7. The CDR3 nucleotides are TGTGCCAGCAGTACAGGGGTCGGCGGTGGCTACACCTTC. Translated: CASSTGVGGGYTF.

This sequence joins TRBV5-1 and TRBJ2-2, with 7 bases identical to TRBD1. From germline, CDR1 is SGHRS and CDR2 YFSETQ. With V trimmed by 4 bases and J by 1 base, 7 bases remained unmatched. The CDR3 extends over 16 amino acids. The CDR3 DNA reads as TGCGCCAGCAGCCCACACAGGGGCGGGAACACCGGGGAGCTGTTTTTT. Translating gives CASSPHRGGNTGELFF.

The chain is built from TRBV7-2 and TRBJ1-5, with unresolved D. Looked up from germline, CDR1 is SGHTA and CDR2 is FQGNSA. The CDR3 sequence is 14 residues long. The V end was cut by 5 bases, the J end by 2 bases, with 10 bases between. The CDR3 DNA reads TGTGCCAGCAGCCCTAGGACTGGCAATCAGCCCCAGCATTTT. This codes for CASSPRTGNQPQHF. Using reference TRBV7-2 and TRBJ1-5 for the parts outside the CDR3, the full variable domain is GAGVSQSPSNKVTEKGKDVELRCDPISGHTALYWYRQSLGQGLEFLIYFQGNSAPDKSGLPSDRFSAERTGGSVSTLTIQRTQQEDSAVYLCASSPRTGNQPQHFGDGTRLSIL.

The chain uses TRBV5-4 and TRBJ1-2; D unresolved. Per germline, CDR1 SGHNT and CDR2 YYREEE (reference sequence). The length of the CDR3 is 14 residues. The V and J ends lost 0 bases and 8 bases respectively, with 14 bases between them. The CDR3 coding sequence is TGTGCCAGCAGCTTGGAATCGCCCGAGTGGGGCTACACCTTC. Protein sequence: CASSLESPEWGYTF.

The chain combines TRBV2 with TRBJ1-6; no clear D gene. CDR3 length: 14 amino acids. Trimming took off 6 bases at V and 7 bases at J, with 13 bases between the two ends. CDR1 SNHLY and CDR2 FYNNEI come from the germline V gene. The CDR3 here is CASRQLVSNSPLHF. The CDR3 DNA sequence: TGTGCCAGCAGACAGTTGGTGTCCAATTCACCCCTCCACTTT.

CDR3 loop: CASSLRLSPLTDTQYF. CDR3 DNA sequence: TGTGCCAGCAGCCTTCGACTGTCCCCTTTAACAGATACGCAGTATTTT. The chain employs TRBV13 and TRBJ2-3; D is unresolved. In germline, CDR1 is PRHDT, CDR2 FYEKMQ (reference sequence). The CDR3 contains 16 residues. V was cut by 5 bases and J by 3 bases, with 18 bases left in between. The full variable domain, with the rest looked up from reference TRBV13 and TRBJ2-3, is AAGVIQSPRHLIKEKRETATLKCYPIPRHDTVYWYQQGPGQDPQFLISFYEKMQSDKGSIPDRFSAQQFSDYHSELNMSSLELGDSALYFCASSLRLSPLTDTQYFGPGTRLTVL.

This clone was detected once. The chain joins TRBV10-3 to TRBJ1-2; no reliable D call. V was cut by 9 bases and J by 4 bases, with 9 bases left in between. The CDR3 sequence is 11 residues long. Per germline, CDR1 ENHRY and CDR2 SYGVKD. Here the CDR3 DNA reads TGTGCCATAACGACAAGCTATGGCTACACCTTC. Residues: CAITTSYGYTF.

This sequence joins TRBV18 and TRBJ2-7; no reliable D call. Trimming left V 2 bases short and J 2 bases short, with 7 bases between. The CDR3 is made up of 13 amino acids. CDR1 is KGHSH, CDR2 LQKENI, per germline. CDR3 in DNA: TGTGCCAGCTCACCAACAGAAGCCTACGAGCAGTACTTC. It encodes CASSPTEAYEQYF.

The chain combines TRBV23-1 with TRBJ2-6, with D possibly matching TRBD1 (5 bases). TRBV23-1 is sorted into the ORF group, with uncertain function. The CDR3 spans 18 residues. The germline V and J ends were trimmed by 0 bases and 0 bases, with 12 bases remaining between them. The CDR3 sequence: CASSQSSAGISGANVLTF. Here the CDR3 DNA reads TGCGCCAGCAGTCAATCGTCTGCAGGGATCTCTGGGGCCAACGTCCTGACTTTC.

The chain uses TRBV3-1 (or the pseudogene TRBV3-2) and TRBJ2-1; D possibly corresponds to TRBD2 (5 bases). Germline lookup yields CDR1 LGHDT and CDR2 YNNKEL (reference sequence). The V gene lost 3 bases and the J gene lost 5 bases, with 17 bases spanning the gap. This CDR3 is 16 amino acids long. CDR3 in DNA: TGTGCCAGCAGCCACCAAGCGGAGCCAAATAACAATGAGCAGTTCTTC. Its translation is CASSHQAEPNNNEQFF.

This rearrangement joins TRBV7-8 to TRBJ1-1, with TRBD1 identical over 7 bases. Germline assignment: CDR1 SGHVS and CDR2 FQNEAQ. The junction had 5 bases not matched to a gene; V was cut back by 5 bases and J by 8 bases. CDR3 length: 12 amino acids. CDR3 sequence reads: CASSQGVGEAFF. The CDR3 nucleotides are TGTGCCAGCAGCCAGGGGGTCGGGGAAGCTTTCTTT.

The CDR3 region is CASSAGLAGGPSYEQYF. The DNA for the CDR3 is TGTGCCAGCAGCGCCGGACTAGCGGGGGGGCCATCCTACGAGCAGTACTTC. The rearrangement links TRBV5-4 to TRBJ2-7; 15 positions agree with TRBD2. CDR3 length equals 17 residues. With 4 bases clipped from V and 1 base from J, the junction kept 6 bases outside the gene matches. Per germline, CDR1 SGHNT and CDR2 YYREEE (reference sequence).

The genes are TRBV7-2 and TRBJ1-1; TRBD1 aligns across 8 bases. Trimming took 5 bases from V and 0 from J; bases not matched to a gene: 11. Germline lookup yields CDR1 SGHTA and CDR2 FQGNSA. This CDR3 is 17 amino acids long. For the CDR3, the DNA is TGTGCCAGCAGCCTGACCGGGACAGGTCCCATGAACACTGAAGCTTTCTTT. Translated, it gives CASSLTGTGPMNTEAFF.

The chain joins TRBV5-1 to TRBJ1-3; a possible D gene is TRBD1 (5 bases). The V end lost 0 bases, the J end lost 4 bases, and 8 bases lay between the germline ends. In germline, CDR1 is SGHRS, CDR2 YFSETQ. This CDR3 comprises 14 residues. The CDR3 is CASSLGQNGNTIYF. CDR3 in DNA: TGCGCCAGCAGCTTGGGACAGAACGGAAACACCATATATTTT.